The clone carrying this T cell receptor beta chain has a single count. The CDR3 is made up of 15 amino acids. V dropped 0 bases and J dropped 2 bases, with 9 bases sitting between them. Germline V gives CDR1 SGHNT, CDR2 YYREEE (reference sequence). The data originate from a study of blood T cell repertoires in COVID-19. Data came from immunoSEQ multiplex PCR; TCRdb stores just in-frame clones and leaves some out. The table lists some 98,000 clones, approximately 80% of them singletons. This chain joins TRBV5-4 and TRBJ1-3, with D uncertain. The TCR sequence derives from a man aged 70 or older with acute or convalescent COVID-19. Source material: peripheral blood. The CDR3 DNA sequence: TGTGCCAGCAGCTTGGGAGCTTACGCTGGAAACACCATATATTTT. Residues: CASSLGAYAGNTIYF.